The 10 T cell receptor beta chains below come from one sample, sequenced in a study of blood T cells in healthy people across ages. Together with a sample-barcoded 5' primer, a J-beta primer mix was included in a second PCR lasting about 7 to 12 cycles. Via MiXCR, TCRdb re-called the 5' RACE reads, giving one row per CDR3 protein. Here the sample spans about 1,600,000 distinct CDR3 sequences, roughly 40% being singletons. Sample: blood. These receptors originate from a woman younger than 35 in good health.

This clonotype was seen a handful of times. The genes are TRBV5-1 and TRBJ2-1, with D unclear. The CDR3 consists of 12 residues. Germline V lookup: CDR1 SGHRS, CDR2 YFSETQ. Trimming shortened V by 1 base and J by 9 bases, and 8 bases separated the two germline ends. CDR3 DNA: TGCGCCAGCAGCTTGATGGGTGGTGAGCAGTTCTTC. Amino acid sequence: CASSLMGGEQFF.

This clonotype showed up just a few times. This chain links TRBV11-3 with TRBJ2-5; no definite D call. Trimming stripped 2 bases from V and 7 bases from J, with 20 bases between. This CDR3 has 16 residues. Germline-derived CDR1 and CDR2 are SGHNT and YENEEA. This CDR3 reads CASSLCGGPTMGTQYF. DNA of the CDR3: TGTGCCAGCAGCTTATGCGGTGGGCCAACGATGGGGACCCAGTACTTC.

The table lists this clonotype with a few counts. This chain uses TRBV3-1 with TRBJ2-3; 8 bases agree with TRBD2. V was pared by 2 bases and J by 6 bases, with 7 bases of the junction left unmatched. Per the germline V gene, CDR1 is LGHDT and CDR2 is YNNKEL (reference sequence). The CDR3 has 15 amino acids. CDR3 protein: CASSQSRRGRDTQYF. CDR3 bases: TGTGCCAGCAGCCAATCCCGACGCGGGAGGGATACGCAGTATTTT.

The table lists this clonotype with a few counts. The chain employs TRBV2 and TRBJ2-7; D unclear. This CDR3 spans 16 amino acids. Germline loops: CDR1 SNHLY, CDR2 FYNNEI. The V end was cut by 0 bases, the J end by 0 bases, with 12 bases between. CDR3 amino acids: CASSEALADSSYEQYF. The CDR3 nucleotides read TGTGCCAGCAGTGAAGCGTTGGCTGATAGCTCCTACGAGCAGTACTTC.

This clonotype has at least ten counts. The V call is TRBV6-6, the J call TRBJ2-5; D is unresolved. This CDR3 has 12 residues. With 4 bases removed from V and 3 bases from J, the gap between germline ends came to 6 bases. CDR1 is MNHNY and CDR2 is SVGAGI in the germline V gene (reference sequence). The CDR3: CASSFGKETQYF. In DNA form, the CDR3 reads TGTGCCAGCAGTTTTGGGAAAGAGACCCAGTACTTC.

The chain links TRBV20-1 to TRBJ2-7; D could derive from TRBD1 or TRBD2 (5 bases each). Germline V lookup: CDR1 DFQATT, CDR2 SNEGSKA (reference sequence). Trimming stripped 6 bases from V and 1 base from J, with 19 bases between. CDR3 length: 15 amino acids. Here the CDR3 reads CSAPLSGTGSYEQYF. As DNA, the CDR3 is TGCAGTGCCCCACTATCCGGGACGGGATCCTACGAGCAGTACTTC.

This chain's CDR3 is CASSYERFSNQPQHF. The DNA of the CDR3 is TGTGCCAGCAGTTACGAGAGGTTCAGCAATCAGCCCCAGCATTTT. The chain combines TRBV6-6 with TRBJ1-5; no reliable D call. Germline V CDR1 and CDR2: MNHNY, SVGAGI (reference sequence). The CDR3 contains 15 residues. The V and J ends lost 2 bases and 1 base respectively, with 9 bases between them.

The chain combines TRBV7-6 with TRBJ2-7, with D tentatively TRBD1 (6 bases). V gave up 5 bases and J gave up 7 bases, with 15 bases separating them. CDR3 size: 13 residues. Germline V CDR1 and CDR2: SGHVS, FNYEAQ. CDR3 sequence (DNA): TGTGCCAGCAGCCGGACAGCCTTAGGAGAGCAGTACTTC. Translated: CASSRTALGEQYF.

This clonotype was observed a few times. This chain uses TRBV2 with TRBJ1-2, with 7 bases matching TRBD1. Germline values: CDR1 SNHLY, CDR2 FYNNEI. The CDR3 totals 16 residues. With 4 bases clipped from V and 1 base from J, the junction kept 9 bases outside the gene matches. DNA for the CDR3: TGTGCCAGCAGTGGAGGGAGGGGGCTGCTTAACTATGGCTACACCTTC. Its protein is CASSGGRGLLNYGYTF.

The chain couples TRBV5-5 to TRBJ2-7, with D possibly TRBD1 on 5 matching bases. Trimming took 2 bases from V and 7 from J, leaving 19 bases between them. Germline loops: CDR1 SGHKS, CDR2 YYEKEE (reference sequence). This CDR3 is 15 amino acids long. The CDR3 DNA sequence: TGTGCCAGCAGCTTCTTCACAGGCGTAGGTGGGGAGCAGTACTTC. Translating gives CASSFFTGVGGEQYF.